This T cell receptor (beta chain) was captured by sequencing in a study of control samples from healthy donors and cancer patients. Clones were sequenced by immunoSEQ multiplex PCR, and TCRdb holds only the in-frame ones, with some missing. Here the sample spans some 120,000 clones, more than 85% being singletons. With 6 bases removed from V and 2 bases from J, the gap between germline ends came to 8 bases. In germline, CDR1 is MNHNY, CDR2 SVGAGI (reference sequence). The CDR3 consists of 14 residues. The clonotype was recovered from a man aged 25-40 years in good health. The rearrangement joins TRBV6-6 to TRBJ2-6; D is ambiguous. Input material: blood. The CDR3, as DNA: TGTGCCAGCAGCCCTCCCACTGGGGCCAACGTCCTGACTTTC. Protein sequence: CASSPPTGANVLTF.